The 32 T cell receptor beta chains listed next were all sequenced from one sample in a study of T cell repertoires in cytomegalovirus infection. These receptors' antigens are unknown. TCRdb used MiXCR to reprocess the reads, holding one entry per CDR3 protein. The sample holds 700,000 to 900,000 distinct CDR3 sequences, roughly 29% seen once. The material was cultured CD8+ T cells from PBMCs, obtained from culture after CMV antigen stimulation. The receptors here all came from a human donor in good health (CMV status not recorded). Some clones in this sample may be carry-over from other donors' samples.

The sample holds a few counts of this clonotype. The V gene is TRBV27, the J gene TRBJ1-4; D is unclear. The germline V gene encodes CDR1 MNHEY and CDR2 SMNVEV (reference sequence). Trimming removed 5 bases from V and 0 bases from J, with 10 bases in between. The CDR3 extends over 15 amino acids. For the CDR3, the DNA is TGTGCCAGCAGTCCGTACCCTGCAACTAATGAAAAACTGTTTTTT. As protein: CASSPYPATNEKLFF.

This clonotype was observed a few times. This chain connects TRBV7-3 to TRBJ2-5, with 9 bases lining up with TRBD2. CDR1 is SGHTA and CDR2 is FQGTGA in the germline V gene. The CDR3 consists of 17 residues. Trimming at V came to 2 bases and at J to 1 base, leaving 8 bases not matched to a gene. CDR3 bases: TGTGCCAGCAGCTTACGTTCAGCGGGGGGCCGCCAAGAGACCCAGTACTTC. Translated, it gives CASSLRSAGGRQETQYF.

Written as DNA, the CDR3 is TGTGCCAGCAGCCAGCCCGGGTCCGCTGGAAACACCATATATTTT. Translated: CASSQPGSAGNTIYF. The chain couples TRBV14 to TRBJ1-3; D gene uncertain. Germline loops: CDR1 SGHDN, CDR2 FVKESK. The CDR3 consists of 15 residues. Trimming took 3 bases from V and 2 from J, leaving 11 bases between them.

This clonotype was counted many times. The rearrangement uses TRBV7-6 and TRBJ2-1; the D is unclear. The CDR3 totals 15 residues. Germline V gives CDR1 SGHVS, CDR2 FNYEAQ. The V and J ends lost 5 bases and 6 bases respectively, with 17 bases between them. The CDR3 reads CASSDGPNLGNEQFF. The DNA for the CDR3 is TGTGCCAGCAGCGACGGGCCAAACCTGGGCAATGAGCAGTTCTTC.

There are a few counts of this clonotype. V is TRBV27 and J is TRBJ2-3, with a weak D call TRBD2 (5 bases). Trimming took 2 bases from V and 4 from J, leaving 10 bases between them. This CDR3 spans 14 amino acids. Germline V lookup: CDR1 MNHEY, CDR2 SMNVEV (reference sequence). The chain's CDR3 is CASSLTTSPDTQYF. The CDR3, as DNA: TGTGCCAGCAGTTTAACAACTAGTCCAGATACGCAGTATTTT.

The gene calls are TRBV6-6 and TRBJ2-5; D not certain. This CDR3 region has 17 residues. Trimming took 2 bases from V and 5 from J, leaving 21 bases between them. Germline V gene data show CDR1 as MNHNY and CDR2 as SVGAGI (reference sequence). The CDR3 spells CASSYPERGGIKETQYF. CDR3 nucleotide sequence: TGTGCCAGCAGTTACCCCGAACGAGGTGGTATCAAGGAGACCCAGTACTTC.

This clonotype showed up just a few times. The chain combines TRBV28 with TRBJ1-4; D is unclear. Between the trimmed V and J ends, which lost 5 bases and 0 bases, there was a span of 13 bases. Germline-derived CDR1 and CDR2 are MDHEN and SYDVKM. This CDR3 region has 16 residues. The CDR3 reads CASSGSGVATNEKLFF. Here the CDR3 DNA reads TGTGCCAGCAGTGGGTCAGGTGTTGCAACTAATGAAAAACTGTTTTTT. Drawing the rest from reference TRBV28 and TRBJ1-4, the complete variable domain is DVKVTQSSRYLVKRTGEKVFLECVQDMDHENMFWYRQDPGLGLRLIYFSYDVKMKEKGDIPEGYSVSREKKERFSLILESASTNQTSMYLCASSGSGVATNEKLFFGSGTQLSVL.

In DNA, the CDR3 is TGTGCCATCAGTGAGTCGAGTCGAAAAGGGTCCAATGAGCAGTTCTTC. Translated, it gives CAISESSRKGSNEQFF. V gene TRBV10-3 combines with J gene TRBJ2-1; D is undetermined. The CDR3 covers 16 residues. From germline, CDR1 is ENHRY and CDR2 SYGVKD. Trimming cost V 0 bases and J 6 bases, with 15 bases left between them.

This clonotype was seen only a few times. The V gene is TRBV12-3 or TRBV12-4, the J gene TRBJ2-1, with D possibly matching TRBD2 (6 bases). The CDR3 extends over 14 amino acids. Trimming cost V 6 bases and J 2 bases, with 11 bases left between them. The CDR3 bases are TGTGCCAGCAGCCTAGCGAGCCCCTACAATGAGCAGTTCTTC. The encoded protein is CASSLASPYNEQFF.

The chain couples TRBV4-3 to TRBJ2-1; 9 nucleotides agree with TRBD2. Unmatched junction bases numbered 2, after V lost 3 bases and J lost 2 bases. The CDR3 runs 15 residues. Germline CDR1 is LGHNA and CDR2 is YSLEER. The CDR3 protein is CASSQSSGTYNEQFF. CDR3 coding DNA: TGCGCCAGCAGCCAGTCTAGCGGGACCTACAATGAGCAGTTCTTC.

As DNA, the CDR3 is TGTGCCAGCAGCCCACGGGGGACAGGGTACCCCCATGGCTACACCTTC. This codes for CASSPRGTGYPHGYTF. V usage is TRBV13 and J usage is TRBJ1-2; 9 bases agree with TRBD1. The CDR3 covers 16 residues. Losses at the gene ends were 5 bases for V and 6 bases for J; bases not matched to a gene: 13. CDR1 is PRHDT and CDR2 is FYEKMQ in the germline V gene (reference sequence).

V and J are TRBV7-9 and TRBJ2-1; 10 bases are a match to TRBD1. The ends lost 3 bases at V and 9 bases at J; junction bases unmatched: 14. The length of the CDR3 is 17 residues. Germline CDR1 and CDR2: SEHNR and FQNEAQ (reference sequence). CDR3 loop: CASSFGVGTGAEGEQFF. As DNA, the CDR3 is TGTGCCAGCAGCTTTGGGGTCGGGACAGGGGCTGAAGGTGAGCAGTTCTTC.

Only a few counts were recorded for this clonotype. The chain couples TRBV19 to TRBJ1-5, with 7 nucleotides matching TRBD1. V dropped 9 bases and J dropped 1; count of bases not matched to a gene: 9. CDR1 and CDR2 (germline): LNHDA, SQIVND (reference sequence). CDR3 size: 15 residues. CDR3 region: CASSWDRGSNQPQHF. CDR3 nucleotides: TGTGCCAGCAGTTGGGACAGAGGGAGCAATCAGCCCCAGCATTTT.

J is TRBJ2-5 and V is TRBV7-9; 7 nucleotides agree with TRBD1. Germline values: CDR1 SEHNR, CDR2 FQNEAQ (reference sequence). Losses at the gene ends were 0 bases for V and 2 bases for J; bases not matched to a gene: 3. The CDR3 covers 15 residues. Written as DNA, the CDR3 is TGTGCCAGCAGCTTAGCCTGGGACAGACAAGAGACCCAGTACTTC. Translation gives CASSLAWDRQETQYF.

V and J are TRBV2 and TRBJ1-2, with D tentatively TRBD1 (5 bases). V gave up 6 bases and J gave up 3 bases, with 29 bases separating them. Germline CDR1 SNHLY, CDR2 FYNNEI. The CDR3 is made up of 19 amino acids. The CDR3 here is CASRGGGSSTGQSHYGYTF. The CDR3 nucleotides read TGTGCCAGCAGGGGCGGGGGTTCTTCCACCGGCCAGTCGCACTATGGCTACACCTTC.

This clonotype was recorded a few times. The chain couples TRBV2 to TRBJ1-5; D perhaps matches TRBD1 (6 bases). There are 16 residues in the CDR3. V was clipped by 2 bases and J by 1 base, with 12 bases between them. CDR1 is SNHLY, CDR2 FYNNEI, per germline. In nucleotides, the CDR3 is TGTGCCAGCAGTGAAAAGGGGGTTCTAAGCAATCAGCCCCAGCATTTT. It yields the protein CASSEKGVLSNQPQHF.

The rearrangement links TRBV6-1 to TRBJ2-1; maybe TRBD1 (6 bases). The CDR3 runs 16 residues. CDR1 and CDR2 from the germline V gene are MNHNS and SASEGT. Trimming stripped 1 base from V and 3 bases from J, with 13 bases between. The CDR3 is CASSEGGTFRYNEQFF. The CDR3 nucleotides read TGTGCCAGCAGTGAAGGAGGGACATTCCGCTACAATGAGCAGTTCTTC.

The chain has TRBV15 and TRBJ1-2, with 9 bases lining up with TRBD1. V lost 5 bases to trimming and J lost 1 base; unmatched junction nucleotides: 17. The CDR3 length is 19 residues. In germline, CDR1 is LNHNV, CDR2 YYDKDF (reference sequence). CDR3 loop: CATSRLFGQGQVLNYGYTF. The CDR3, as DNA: TGTGCCACCAGCCGCTTATTCGGACAGGGGCAGGTTCTTAACTATGGCTACACCTTC.

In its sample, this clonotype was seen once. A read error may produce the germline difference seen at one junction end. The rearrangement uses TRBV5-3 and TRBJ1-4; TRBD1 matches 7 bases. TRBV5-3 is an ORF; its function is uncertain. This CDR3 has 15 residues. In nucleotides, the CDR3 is TGTGCCAGCAGCTTGCGACAGGGAGGTCCCTTTGAACTGTTTTTT. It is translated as CASSLRQGGPFELFF.

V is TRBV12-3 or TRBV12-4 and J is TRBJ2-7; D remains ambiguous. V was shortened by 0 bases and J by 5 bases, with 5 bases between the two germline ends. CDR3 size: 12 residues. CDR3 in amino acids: CASSLAENEQYF. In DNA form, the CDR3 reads TGTGCCAGCAGTTTAGCAGAGAACGAGCAGTACTTC.

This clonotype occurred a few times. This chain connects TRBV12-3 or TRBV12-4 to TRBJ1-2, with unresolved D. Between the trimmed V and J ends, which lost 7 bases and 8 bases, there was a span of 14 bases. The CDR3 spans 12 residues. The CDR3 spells CASMSSEEGYTF. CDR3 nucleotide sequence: TGTGCCAGCATGTCGTCTGAGGAGGGCTACACCTTC.

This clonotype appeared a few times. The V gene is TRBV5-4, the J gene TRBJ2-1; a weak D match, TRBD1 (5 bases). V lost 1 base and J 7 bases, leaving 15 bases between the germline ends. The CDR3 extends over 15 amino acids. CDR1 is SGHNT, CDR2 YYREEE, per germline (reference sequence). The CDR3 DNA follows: TGTGCCAGCAGCTTGTTTGAGTCAGGGCGGAATGAGCAGTTCTTC. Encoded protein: CASSLFESGRNEQFF.

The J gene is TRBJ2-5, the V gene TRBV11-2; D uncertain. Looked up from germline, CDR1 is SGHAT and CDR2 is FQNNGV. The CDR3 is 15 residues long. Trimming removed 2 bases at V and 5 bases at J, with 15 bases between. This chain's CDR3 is CASSLIVRRAETQYF. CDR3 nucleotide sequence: TGTGCCAGCAGCTTAATTGTCAGAAGAGCGGAGACCCAGTACTTC.

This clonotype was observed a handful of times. CDR3 in amino acids: CSVADYEQYF. For the CDR3, the DNA is TGCAGCGTGGCCGACTACGAGCAGTACTTC. The rearrangement joins TRBV29-1 to TRBJ2-7; D is unresolved. Trimming removed 6 bases at V and 3 bases at J, with 6 bases between. Germline CDR1 reads SQVTM; CDR2 reads ANQGSEA. The CDR3 is made up of 10 amino acids.

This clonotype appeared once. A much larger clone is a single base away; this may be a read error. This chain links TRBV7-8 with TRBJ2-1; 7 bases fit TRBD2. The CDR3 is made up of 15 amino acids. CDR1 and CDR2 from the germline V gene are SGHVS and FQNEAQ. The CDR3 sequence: CTSSLISGRANEQFF. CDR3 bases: TGTACCAGCAGCTTAATTAGCGGGCGGGCCAATGAGCAGTTCTTC.

The CDR3 sequence: CASSYGTGASYNSPLHF. CDR3 in DNA: TGTGCCAGCAGTTACGGGACAGGGGCATCCTATAATTCACCCCTCCACTTT. V is TRBV6-5 and J is TRBJ1-6; 10 bases agree with TRBD1. Losses at the gene ends were 2 bases for V and 1 base for J; bases not matched to a gene: 2. The length of the CDR3 is 17 residues. The germline V gene has CDR1 MNHEY and CDR2 SVGAGI.

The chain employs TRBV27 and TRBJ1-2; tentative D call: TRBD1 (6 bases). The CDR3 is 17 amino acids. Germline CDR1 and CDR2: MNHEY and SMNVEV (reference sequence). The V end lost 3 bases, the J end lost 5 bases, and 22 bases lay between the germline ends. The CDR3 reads CASSFLYPGHNFYGYTF. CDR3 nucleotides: TGTGCCAGCAGTTTCCTCTACCCGGGACACAATTTTTATGGCTACACCTTC.

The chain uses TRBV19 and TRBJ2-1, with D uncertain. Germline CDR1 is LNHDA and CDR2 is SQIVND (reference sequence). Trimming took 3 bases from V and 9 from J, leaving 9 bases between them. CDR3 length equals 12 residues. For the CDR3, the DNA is TGTGCCAGTAGTATGAGTTTCATTGAGCAGTTCTTC. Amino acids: CASSMSFIEQFF. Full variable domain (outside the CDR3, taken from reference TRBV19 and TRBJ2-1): DGGITQSPKYLFRKEGQNVTLSCEQNLNHDAMYWYRQDPGQGLRLIYYSQIVNDFQKGDIAEGYSVSREKKESFPLTVTSAQKNPTAFYLCASSMSFIEQFFGPGTRLTVL.

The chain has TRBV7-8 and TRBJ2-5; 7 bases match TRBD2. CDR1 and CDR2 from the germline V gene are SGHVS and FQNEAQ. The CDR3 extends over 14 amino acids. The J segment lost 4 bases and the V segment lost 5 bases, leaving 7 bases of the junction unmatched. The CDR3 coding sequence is TGTGCCAGCAGCCTGAGACTAGCCGGAGAGACCCAGTACTTC. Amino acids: CASSLRLAGETQYF.

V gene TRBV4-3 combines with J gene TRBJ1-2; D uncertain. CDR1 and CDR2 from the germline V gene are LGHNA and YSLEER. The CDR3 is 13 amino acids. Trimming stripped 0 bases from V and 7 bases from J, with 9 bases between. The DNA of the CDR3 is TGCGCCAGCAGCCAAGAGGAGGCCGGTGGCTACACCTTC. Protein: CASSQEEAGGYTF.

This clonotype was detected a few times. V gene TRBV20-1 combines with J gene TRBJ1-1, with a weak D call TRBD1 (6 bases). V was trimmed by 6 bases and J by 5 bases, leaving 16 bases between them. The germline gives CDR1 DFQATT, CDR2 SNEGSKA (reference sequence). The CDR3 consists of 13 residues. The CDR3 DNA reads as TGCAGTGCGGGCCAGGGGTATTTGACTGAAGCTTTCTTT. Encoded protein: CSAGQGYLTEAFF.

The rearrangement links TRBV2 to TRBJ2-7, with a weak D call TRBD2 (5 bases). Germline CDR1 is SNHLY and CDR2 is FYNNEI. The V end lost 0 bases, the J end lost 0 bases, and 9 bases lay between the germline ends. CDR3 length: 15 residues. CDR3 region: CASSEAERSSYEQYV. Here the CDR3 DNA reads TGTGCCAGCAGTGAAGCGGAGCGGTCCTCCTACGAGCAGTACGTC.